This TCR beta chain comes out of a study of T-cell reconstitution after alpha-beta-depleted transplantation in children. There are 11 residues in the CDR3. CDR1 SNHLY and CDR2 FYNNEI come from the germline V gene. Losses at the gene ends were 5 bases for V and 9 bases for J; bases not matched to a gene: 3. Unique molecular identifiers were incorporated during preparation of the TCRbeta library. Using its own MiXCR run on the PCR reads, TCRdb lists one record per CDR3 protein. The sample yields just over 950,000 distinct CDR3 sequences, about 29% seen once. The sequence derives from a boy younger than two who had a stem cell transplant for SCID, so the T cells may come from the graft donor. V gene TRBV2 combines with J gene TRBJ2-5, with 7 bases aligning to TRBD1. This material consisted of PBMCs, mostly from graft donor cells, taken 360 days after TCRalphabeta/CD19-depleted stem cell transplant. The CDR3 nucleotides read TGTGCCAGCAGTAACAGGGGCCCCCAGTACTTC. Its translation: CASSNRGPQYF.